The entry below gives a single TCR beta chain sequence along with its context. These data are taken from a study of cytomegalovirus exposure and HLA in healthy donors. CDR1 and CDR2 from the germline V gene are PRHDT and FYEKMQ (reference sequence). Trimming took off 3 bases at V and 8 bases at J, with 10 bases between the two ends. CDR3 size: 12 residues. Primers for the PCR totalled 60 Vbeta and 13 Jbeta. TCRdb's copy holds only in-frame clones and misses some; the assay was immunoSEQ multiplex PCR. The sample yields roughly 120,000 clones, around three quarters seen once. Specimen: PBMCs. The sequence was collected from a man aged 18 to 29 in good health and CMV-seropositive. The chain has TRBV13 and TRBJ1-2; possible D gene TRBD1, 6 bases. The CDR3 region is CASSFGDRGYTF. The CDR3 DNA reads TGTGCCAGCAGCTTCGGTGACAGGGGCTACACCTTC.